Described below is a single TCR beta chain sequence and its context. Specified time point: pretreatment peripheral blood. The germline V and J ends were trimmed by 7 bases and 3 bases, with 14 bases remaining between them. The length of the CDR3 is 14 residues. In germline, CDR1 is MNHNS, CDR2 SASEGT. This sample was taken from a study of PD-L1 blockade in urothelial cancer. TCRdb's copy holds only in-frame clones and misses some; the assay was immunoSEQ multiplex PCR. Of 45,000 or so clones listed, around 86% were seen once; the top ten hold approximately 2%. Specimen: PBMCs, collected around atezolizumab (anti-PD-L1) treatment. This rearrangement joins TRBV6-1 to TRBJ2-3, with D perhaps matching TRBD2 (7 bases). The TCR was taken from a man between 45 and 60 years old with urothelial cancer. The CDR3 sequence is CASTLGGGTDTQYF. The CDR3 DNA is TGTGCCAGCACCCTGGGAGGGGGGACAGATACGCAGTATTTT.